Presented here are 3 T cell receptor beta chains from one specimen sequenced in a study of blood T cells in healthy people across ages. With a J-beta primer mix and a sample-barcoded 5' primer, a second PCR ran 7 to 11 cycles. TCRdb re-derived calls from the 5' RACE reads in MiXCR, one entry per CDR3 protein. The table records about 800,000 distinct CDR3 sequences, over 45% of them present only once. The source material was blood. These receptors all stem from a man aged 25-45 years in good health.

The chain recombines TRBV28 with TRBJ2-1; D uncertain. Germline V gives CDR1 MDHEN, CDR2 SYDVKM. This CDR3 contains 16 residues. V dropped 3 bases and J dropped 5 bases, with 17 bases sitting between them. The DNA of the CDR3 is TGTGCCAGCAGTTTTATGCCTTCGGTGGGGAACAATGAGCAGTTCTTC. It translates to CASSFMPSVGNNEQFF.

The V call is TRBV12-3 or TRBV12-4, the J call TRBJ1-5; 10 nucleotides match TRBD1. CDR3 length: 16 residues. Trimming removed 4 bases from V and 4 bases from J; junction bases left unmatched: 7. CDR3 in amino acids: CASSSGQGVGNQPQHF. The CDR3 region has the DNA TGTGCCAGCAGTTCCGGACAGGGGGTGGGGAATCAGCCCCAGCATTTT.

The chain joins TRBV12-3 or TRBV12-4 to TRBJ1-5, with a tentative D call TRBD1 (6 bases). V was trimmed by 6 bases and J by 4 bases, leaving 10 bases between them. The CDR3 runs 13 residues. The DNA for the CDR3 is TGTGCCAGCAGCATCACAGGGAATCAGCCCCAGCATTTT. This codes for CASSITGNQPQHF.